The 16 T cell receptor beta chains in this list originate from one sample, sequenced in a study of cytomegalovirus exposure and HLA in healthy donors. A multiplex PCR was run with 60 Vbeta primers and 13 Jbeta primers. Generated by immunoSEQ multiplex PCR, the TCRdb table keeps only in-frame clones and is missing some. The table includes about 100,000 clones, approximately 70% detected once. Sequencing used PBMCs. The receptors shown here come from a man younger than 40 in good health and CMV-seropositive.

V is TRBV6-5 and J is TRBJ2-5, with D maybe TRBD2 (6 bases). This CDR3 has 14 residues. The germline V gene encodes CDR1 MNHEY and CDR2 SVGAGI. V was clipped by 4 bases and J by 5 bases, with 14 bases between them. The DNA for the CDR3 is TGTGCCAGCAGTTCCTCGGGAGTACGGGAGACCCAGTACTTC. This encodes CASSSSGVRETQYF.

The genes are TRBV29-1 and TRBJ2-7, with a tentative D call TRBD1 (5 bases). V was shortened by 4 bases and J by 0 bases, with 13 bases between the two germline ends. In germline, CDR1 is SQVTM, CDR2 ANQGSEA. The CDR3 length is 14 residues. CDR3 amino acids: CSVVWGVSSYEQYF. Written as DNA, the CDR3 is TGCAGCGTTGTATGGGGCGTCAGCTCCTACGAGCAGTACTTC.

The CDR3 DNA reads TGTGCCAGCAGTTTGGGACAGGGTTACACTGAAGCTTTCTTT. Protein product: CASSLGQGYTEAFF. The J gene is TRBJ1-1, the V gene TRBV27, with TRBD1 matching 9 bases. Germline V gives CDR1 MNHEY, CDR2 SMNVEV (reference sequence). This CDR3 contains 14 residues. The V and J ends lost 3 bases and 3 bases, in that order; junction bases with no gene match: 2.

V usage is TRBV7-8 and J usage is TRBJ1-2; no clear D gene. Germline CDR1 is SGHVS and CDR2 is FQNEAQ. The CDR3 has 16 amino acids. The V gene lost 3 bases and the J gene lost 5 bases, with 19 bases spanning the gap. CDR3 sequence reads: CASSLGRSGLSYGYTF. DNA of the CDR3: TGTGCCAGCAGCTTGGGTCGATCGGGTTTGAGTTATGGCTACACCTTC.

The chain carries TRBV7-9 and TRBJ2-1; the D is unclear. This CDR3 has 10 residues. Germline CDR1 reads SEHNR; CDR2 reads FQNEAQ (reference sequence). The V gene lost 4 bases and the J gene lost 10 bases, with 5 bases spanning the gap. The CDR3: CASSSREQFF. The CDR3 nucleotides read TGTGCCAGCAGCTCCAGGGAGCAGTTCTTC.

The chain couples TRBV27 to TRBJ2-7; 8 bases map to TRBD2. The length of the CDR3 is 15 residues. V was pared by 8 bases and J by 2 bases, with 11 bases of the junction left unmatched. The V gene's germline CDR1 is MNHEY and CDR2 SMNVEV (reference sequence). The CDR3 DNA is TGTGCCAGCTCCCGTGGTGCGGGGGGCCCCTACGAGCAGTACTTC. Protein sequence: CASSRGAGGPYEQYF.

This clone was counted a single time. This chain connects TRBV10-3 to TRBJ1-2; 7 bases are shared with TRBD1. CDR3 length: 14 amino acids. Trimming removed 3 bases from V and 5 bases from J; junction bases left unmatched: 6. Germline V gene data show CDR1 as ENHRY and CDR2 as SYGVKD. CDR3 amino acids: CAISDDGDSYGYTF. DNA of the CDR3: TGTGCCATCAGTGACGATGGGGACAGTTATGGCTACACCTTC.

The chain carries TRBV5-6 and TRBJ2-7; TRBD2 aligns across 9 bases. V lost 0 bases to trimming and J lost 1 base; unmatched junction nucleotides: 2. CDR3 size: 15 residues. CDR1 and CDR2 (germline): SGHDT, YYEEEE. CDR3 DNA: TGTGCCAGCAGCTTGGTCAGCGGGGGGTCCTACGAGCAGTACTTC. Residues: CASSLVSGGSYEQYF.

The V gene is TRBV5-1, the J gene TRBJ2-1; 14 bases align to TRBD2. Germline lookup yields CDR1 SGHRS and CDR2 YFSETQ. The CDR3 spans 17 residues. Trimming removed 7 bases from V and 6 bases from J; junction bases left unmatched: 12. The CDR3 nucleotides are TGCGCCAGCCGCCTGACTAGCGGGGGGGCAAGGGGCAATGAGCAGTTCTTC. The encoded protein is CASRLTSGGARGNEQFF.

The rearrangement links TRBV5-1 to TRBJ2-1, with 8 bases fitting TRBD1. Trimming cost V 0 bases and J 6 bases; bases outside gene matches: 5. CDR1 is SGHRS, CDR2 YFSETQ, per germline. This CDR3 region has 15 residues. The CDR3 DNA reads TGCGCCAGCAGCTTGGGCCGAACAGGGGGCAATGAGCAGTTCTTC. Encoded protein: CASSLGRTGGNEQFF. Full variable domain (remainder filled in from reference TRBV5-1 and TRBJ2-1): KAGVTQTPRYLIKTRGQQVTLSCSPISGHRSVSWYQQTPGQGLQFLFEYFSETQRNKGNFPGRFSGRQFSNSRSEMNVSTLELGDSALYLCASSLGRTGGNEQFFGPGTRLTVL.

This chain links TRBV5-1 with TRBJ1-1, with D possibly being TRBD1 (6 bases). In germline, CDR1 is SGHRS, CDR2 YFSETQ. V gave up 2 bases and J gave up 1 base, with 9 bases separating them. The CDR3 is made up of 14 amino acids. The CDR3 is CASSFGTPNTEAFF. In DNA form, the CDR3 reads TGCGCCAGCAGCTTCGGGACACCGAACACTGAAGCTTTCTTT.

This clone was seen a single time. The chain has TRBV19 and TRBJ2-7, with 7 bases that match TRBD1. The germline gives CDR1 LNHDA, CDR2 SQIVND (reference sequence). The CDR3 totals 13 residues. The V and J ends lost 5 bases and 2 bases, in that order; junction bases with no gene match: 3. CDR3 loop: CASSDQGAYEQYF. The CDR3 DNA is TGTGCCAGTAGTGACCAGGGGGCCTACGAGCAGTACTTC.

This clone appeared a few times. The genes are TRBV5-5 and TRBJ2-2, with D unclear. The germline gives CDR1 SGHKS, CDR2 YYEKEE (reference sequence). The CDR3 length is 14 residues. Between the trimmed V and J ends, which lost 0 bases and 6 bases, there was a span of 9 bases. The CDR3 here is CASSLAGHPGELFF. CDR3 nucleotides: TGTGCCAGCAGCTTGGCAGGTCACCCCGGGGAGCTGTTTTTT.

In regard to this clone: The germline gene is not matched at one end of the junction; a read error may be the cause. The CDR3 sequence: CSSSLGAWNKDNRNTEAFF. CDR3 sequence (DNA): TGTTCCAGCAGCTTAGGCGCATGGAACAAGGACAATCGGAACACTGAAGCTTTCTTT. The V gene is TRBV7-9, the J gene TRBJ1-1; tentative D call: TRBD1 (5 bases). Germline V lookup: CDR1 SEHNR, CDR2 FQNEAQ (reference sequence). CDR3 length: 19 residues. The entire variable domain, with the rest obtained from reference TRBV7-9 and TRBJ1-1, is as follows: DTGVSQNPRHKITKRGQNVTFRCDPISEHNRLYWYRQTLGQGPEFLTYFQNEAQLEKSRLLSDRFSAERPKGSFSTLEIQRTEQGDSAMYLCSSSLGAWNKDNRNTEAFFGQGTRLTVV.

The genes are TRBV6-6 and TRBJ2-7; no reliable D call. Germline V gene sequence: CDR1 MNHNY, CDR2 SVGAGI (reference sequence). The CDR3 length is 13 residues. The CDR3 DNA follows: TGTGCGAGCTGTTCCTACCACTCCTACGAGCAGTACTTC. Its translation: CASCSYHSYEQYF.

This clone has a handful of counts. The J gene is TRBJ1-2, the V gene TRBV11-3, with D unresolved. The CDR3 loop spans 12 amino acids. Germline V gene lookup returns CDR1 SGHNT and CDR2 YENEEA. Trimming removed 1 base at V and 8 bases at J, with 8 bases between. This chain's CDR3 is CASSLAFAGYTF. CDR3 in DNA: TGTGCCAGCAGCTTAGCCTTTGCGGGCTACACCTTC.